This T cell receptor (beta chain) was recovered during a study of shared clonotypes between healthy human individuals. Trimming pared 5 bases from V and 0 bases from J, leaving 7 bases between. This CDR3 spans 13 amino acids. CDR1 SGHTA and CDR2 FQGNSA come from the germline V gene. About this clone: Its specificity is not known. This sample includes further DNA sequences coding for the same CDR3.

Positive CCR7 selection of CD45RO-negative cells yielded the naive CD8 cells, and terminally differentiated effector memory CD45RA+ cells were excluded. This table comes from immunoSEQ multiplex PCR, and its TCRdb copy is limited to in-frame clones, with some not included. The sample comprises 1.5 million to 2.5 million clones, around 96% of which are singletons, and approximately 1% rests with the top ten. Study-level points and caveats: Expectations were that clonotype sharing among donors would be affected by sequencing depth. Large sequencing depth failed to make sorted-subset sequencing complete, rarefaction showed. Larger richness was generally estimated for naive than memory subsets.

Sequencing used naive CD8+ T cells sorted from blood. This receptor was obtained from a man between 18 and 35 years old in good health. The genes are TRBV7-2 and TRBJ1-1; D uncertain. DNA for the CDR3: TGTGCCAGCAGCCCGACGCTGAACACTGAAGCTTTCTTT. This gives the protein CASSPTLNTEAFF.